This T cell receptor (beta chain) was obtained from a study of blood T cell repertoires in COVID-19. Across the study: The cDNA or gDNA used as material had been derived from T cells, B-cell-depleted T cells, or PBMCs.

Seattle-derived patients entered the study during active infection and were followed longitudinally. Assay used: immunoSEQ multiplex PCR; TCRdb lists only in-frame clones, some missing. The sample has 200,000 to 250,000 clones, under 85% seen once. This clone was seen just once. The CDR3 is 13 amino acids. Germline V CDR1 and CDR2: GTSNPN, SVGIG (reference sequence). Trimming stripped 5 bases from V and 4 bases from J, with 12 bases between. The chain couples TRBV30 to TRBJ1-3; no firm D call. Specimen: peripheral blood. This TCR derives from a woman in her twenties or thirties with COVID-19, enrolled during active disease. The CDR3 protein is CAWAPQVGNTIYF. Written as DNA, the CDR3 is TGTGCCTGGGCTCCCCAGGTAGGAAACACCATATATTTT.